The 29 T cell receptor beta chains in this list originate from one sample, sequenced in a study of regulatory T cells in long-lasting Graves disease (dated by TCRdb to 2020 to 2022). Library creation used multiplex PCR. The listed sequencing device is Illumina HiSeq 4000. TCR beta libraries were built with iRepertoire HTBI primers and Arm-PCR amplification of CDR3 regions. TCRdb trimmed the raw reads at Q25, called clones with MiXCR and kept productive beta chains. Merged by CDR3 protein, the rows form single entries marked with the most common genes and DNA. This sample comprises 410,000 or so distinct CDR3 sequences, under 15% of them detected only once. Approximately 15% of the sample is held by the ten biggest clonotypes. The time point label, read with the paper, signifies: newly diagnosed GD, antithyroid drugs for less than 3 months. RNA was extracted from PBMCs in TRIzol for both TCR sequencing and RNA sequencing.

This sample also belongs to another study, concerning T cells in Graves' hyperthyroidism and ophthalmopathy.

Sequenced here: peripheral blood mononuclear cells (PBMCs), sampled at new diagnosis, from a patient treated with antithyroid drugs. These receptors were collected from a woman between 25 and 40 years old with Graves disease. Donor details come from another sample of the same person, matched by shared clones.

There are many counts of this clonotype. J is TRBJ1-2 and V is TRBV9; 8 positions agree with TRBD1. Trimming removed 2 bases from V and 0 bases from J; junction bases left unmatched: 3. Per the germline V gene, CDR1 is SGDLS and CDR2 is YYNGEE. This CDR3 is 15 amino acids long. CDR3 nucleotides: TGTGCCAGCAGCGTTCAGGGGGCATCTAACTATGGCTACACCTTC. Its protein product is CASSVQGASNYGYTF.

There are many counts of this clonotype. This chain joins TRBV12-3 or TRBV12-4 and TRBJ2-7; 7 nucleotides agree with TRBD2. J gave up 6 bases and V 4 bases, and 6 bases lay outside the gene matches. CDR3 length equals 13 residues. Here the CDR3 reads CASSYRLASEQYF. The CDR3 nucleotides read TGTGCCAGCAGTTACCGACTAGCAAGCGAGCAGTACTTC.

The V gene is TRBV6-2 or TRBV6-3, the J gene TRBJ1-5; D unclear. V was shortened by 0 bases and J by 15 bases, with 18 bases between the two germline ends. Germline CDR1 reads MNHEY; CDR2 reads SVGEGT. The CDR3 has 14 amino acids. CDR3 sequence: CASSYSSRAAALHF. In nucleotides, the CDR3 is TGTGCCAGCAGTTACTCAAGTCGGGCGGCCGCATTGCATTTT.

The table lists this clonotype with many counts. The V and J genes are TRBV12-3 or TRBV12-4 and TRBJ2-5; 14 bases are a match to TRBD2. With 4 bases clipped from V and 3 bases from J, the junction kept 4 bases outside the gene matches. CDR3 length: 16 residues. The CDR3 bases are TGTGCCAGCAGTTCCGGGACTAGCGGGAGTAAAGAGACCCAGTACTTC. This translates into CASSSGTSGSKETQYF.

This clonotype was recorded many times. V usage is TRBV13 and J usage is TRBJ2-2; 9 nucleotides match TRBD2. From germline, CDR1 is PRHDT and CDR2 FYEKMQ (reference sequence). The ends lost 5 bases at V and 6 bases at J; junction bases unmatched: 4. This CDR3 spans 14 amino acids. The CDR3 sequence: CASSHSGGAGELFF. CDR3 coding DNA: TGTGCCAGCAGCCATAGCGGGGGAGCCGGGGAGCTGTTTTTT.

The chain employs TRBV6-1 and TRBJ1-1; 8 bases fit TRBD1. Germline CDR1 reads MNHNS; CDR2 reads SASEGT. J was trimmed by 5 bases and V by 4 bases; bases with no gene match: 3. The CDR3 spans 13 residues. The CDR3 DNA is TGTGCCAGCAGTGCGACAGGGGTTACTGAAGCTTTCTTT. Amino acids: CASSATGVTEAFF.

The genes are TRBV9 and TRBJ1-2; weak D call: TRBD1 (5 bases). The germline gives CDR1 SGDLS, CDR2 YYNGEE. Trimming shortened V by 0 bases and J by 8 bases, and 14 bases separated the two germline ends. This CDR3 has 14 residues. Written as DNA, the CDR3 is TGTGCCAGCAGCGTAGATACAGGCGCCAGGGGCTACACCTTC. It codes for CASSVDTGARGYTF.

In this sample, this clonotype turned up a few times. The V call is TRBV20-1, the J call TRBJ1-6, with TRBD1 identical over 10 bases. V dropped 5 bases and J dropped 3; count of bases not matched to a gene: 4. The CDR3 spans 15 residues. From germline, CDR1 is DFQATT and CDR2 SNEGSKA (reference sequence). CDR3 loop: CSALWTGGYNSPLHF. The CDR3 bases are TGCAGTGCTCTCTGGACAGGGGGCTATAATTCACCCCTCCACTTT.

This clonotype was picked up many times. Germline is not matched at one junction end, which may reflect a read error. The chain recombines TRBV7-9 with TRBJ1-5; the D is unclear. The CDR3 is 15 residues long. Germline CDR1 SEHNR, CDR2 FQNEAQ (reference sequence). The DNA for the CDR3 is TGTGCCAGCAGTTTAGGTCAGTATAGCAATCAGCCCCAGCATTTT. Protein: CASSLGQYSNQPQHF.

A word on this clonotype: This could be a read error, since a much larger clone is one nucleotide away. J is TRBJ2-2 and V is TRBV7-3, with no clear D. The length of the CDR3 is 11 residues. CDR1 and CDR2 from the germline V gene are SGHTA and FQGTGA. Trimming pared 4 bases from V and 6 bases from J, leaving 3 bases between. The CDR3 sequence is CASSWPGELFF. In DNA, the CDR3 is TGTGCCAGCAGCTGGCCCGGGGAGCTGTTTTTT.

This clonotype was observed at least ten times. The rearrangement joins TRBV7-9 to TRBJ2-1; TRBD1 matches 8 bases. The J call is in doubt because the DNA end fits TRBJ2-5 better. Germline V CDR1 and CDR2: SEHNR, FQNEAQ (reference sequence). The CDR3 has 15 amino acids. DNA of the CDR3: TGTGCCAGCAGCTCTCGACAGGGGATCGGGGAGACCCAGTACTTC. It is translated as CASSSRQGIGETQYF.

This clonotype occurred many times. This sequence joins TRBV12-3 or TRBV12-4 and TRBJ2-2; 7 bases map to TRBD1. This CDR3 region has 15 residues. V shed 5 bases, J shed 1 base, and the junction held 4 bases outside the gene matches. The CDR3 is CASSRRTGNTGELFF. The CDR3 DNA follows: TGTGCCAGCAGTCGCCGGACAGGGAACACCGGGGAGCTGTTTTTT.

This clonotype has more than one count but fewer than ten. The rearrangement joins TRBV12-3 or TRBV12-4 to TRBJ2-1, with D perhaps matching TRBD1 or TRBD2 (5 bases each). The ends were cut back, 5 bases at V and 6 bases at J, with 14 bases in the middle. The CDR3 is 14 amino acids. CDR3 region: CASSVSGGRNEQFF. CDR3 nucleotide sequence: TGTGCCAGCAGTGTTTCTGGGGGTCGCAATGAGCAGTTCTTC.

Remarks on this clonotype: Given a far larger clone just one base away, this is likely a sequencing read error. V is TRBV7-9 and J is TRBJ2-7, with 9 positions matching TRBD1. Looked up from germline, CDR1 is SEHNR and CDR2 is FQNEAQ (reference sequence). Trimming removed 2 bases from V and 2 bases from J; junction bases left unmatched: 4. This CDR3 has 15 residues. The CDR3 DNA follows: TGTGCCAGCAGCTTACCCGGGACAGGGACCTACGAGCAGTACTTC. Amino acid sequence: CASSLPGTGTYEQYF.

This clonotype has just a few counts. The chain employs TRBV2 and TRBJ2-7; TRBD2 might be the D (5 bases). Germline V lookup: CDR1 SNHLY, CDR2 FYNNEI. The CDR3 spans 14 residues. Trimming stripped 6 bases from V and 6 bases from J, with 18 bases between. The CDR3 DNA reads as TGTGCCAGCAGCTTCATCCCGAGAGGGTCCGAGCAGTACTTC. Residues: CASSFIPRGSEQYF.

This clonotype was picked up many times. This rearrangement joins TRBV30 to TRBJ1-4; D might be TRBD1 (5 bases). The CDR3 is 17 amino acids. CDR1 is GTSNPN, CDR2 SVGIG, per germline (reference sequence). Trimming stripped 0 bases from V and 4 bases from J, with 18 bases between. In nucleotides, the CDR3 is TGTGCCTGGAGTGTGTTCCCCGGGGCGCAGGTTAATGAAAAACTGTTTTTT. As protein: CAWSVFPGAQVNEKLFF.

On this clonotype itself: A much larger clone sits a single nucleotide away, making a read error possible. This chain joins TRBV6-5 and TRBJ2-7; D might be TRBD2 (5 bases). The germline CDR1 and CDR2 sequences are MNHEY and SVGAGI. The CDR3 covers 14 residues. Trimming shortened V by 4 bases and J by 4 bases, and 14 bases separated the two germline ends. CDR3 loop: CASSCRGKGYEQYF. The CDR3 DNA is TGTGCCAGCAGTTGCCGAGGGAAAGGGTACGAGCAGTACTTC.

At least ten counts were recorded for this clonotype. V usage is TRBV7-2 and J usage is TRBJ2-1; 9 bases match TRBD2. The CDR3 runs to 17 residues. The J segment lost 3 bases and the V segment lost 1 base, leaving 7 bases of the junction unmatched. Germline CDR1 SGHTA, CDR2 FQGNSA. Here the CDR3 reads CASSLGYLAGFYNEQFF. The CDR3, as DNA: TGTGCCAGCAGCTTAGGATACCTAGCGGGATTCTACAATGAGCAGTTCTTC.

The table lists this clonotype with many counts. The chain couples TRBV3-1 to TRBJ1-1; tentative D call: TRBD1 (5 bases). CDR1 LGHDT and CDR2 YNNKEL come from the germline V gene (reference sequence). This CDR3 spans 14 amino acids. With 3 bases removed from V and 1 base from J, the gap between germline ends came to 9 bases. The CDR3 sequence is CASSHWGGNTEAFF. The DNA of the CDR3 is TGTGCCAGCAGCCATTGGGGGGGGAACACTGAAGCTTTCTTT.

V gene TRBV30 combines with J gene TRBJ2-7; 7 positions match TRBD1. With V trimmed by 4 bases and J by 6 bases, 9 bases remained unmatched. This CDR3 contains 13 residues. Germline V gene data show CDR1 as GTSNPN and CDR2 as SVGIG (reference sequence). The CDR3 loop is CAWTRDSLGEQYF. As DNA, the CDR3 is TGTGCCTGGACCCGGGACAGCTTAGGCGAGCAGTACTTC. Variable domain in full (rest from reference TRBV30 and TRBJ2-7): SQTIHQWPATLVQPVGSPLSLECTVEGTSNPNLYWYRQAAGRGLQLLFYSVGIGQISSEVPQNLSASRPQDRQFILSSKKLLLSDSGFYLCAWTRDSLGEQYFGPGTRLTVT.

The genes are TRBV20-1 and TRBJ2-1; possibly TRBD2 for D (6 bases). V was clipped by 3 bases and J by 7 bases, with 25 bases between them. CDR3 size: 17 residues. The germline V gene has CDR1 DFQATT and CDR2 SNEGSKA (reference sequence). CDR3 sequence (DNA): TGCAGTGCTAGGTCCGAAGGGGCTAGCGAGAGTGCAAATGAGCAGTTCTTC. It specifies CSARSEGASESANEQFF.

The V and J genes are TRBV6-4 and TRBJ2-7; tentative D call: TRBD1 (6 bases). The CDR3 runs 15 residues. CDR1 and CDR2 (germline): MRHNA, SNTAGT. V was cut by 0 bases and J by 0 bases, with 9 bases left in between. The DNA of the CDR3 is TGTGCCAGCAGTGACTCTATGGACAGCTCCTACGAGCAGTACTTC. Encoded protein: CASSDSMDSSYEQYF.

This clonotype was detected a few times. This sequence joins TRBV5-1 and TRBJ1-1, with D perhaps matching TRBD1 (5 bases). V lost 0 bases and J lost 6, with 12 bases in between. From germline, CDR1 is SGHRS and CDR2 YFSETQ. The CDR3 loop spans 14 amino acids. CDR3 coding DNA: TGCGCCAGCAGCTTGGTTCTGCAGGGCGCTGAAGCTTTCTTT. This sequence encodes CASSLVLQGAEAFF. The entire variable domain, with the rest obtained from reference TRBV5-1 and TRBJ1-1, is as follows: KAGVTQTPRYLIKTRGQQVTLSCSPISGHRSVSWYQQTPGQGLQFLFEYFSETQRNKGNFPGRFSGRQFSNSRSEMNVSTLELGDSALYLCASSLVLQGAEAFFGQGTRLTVV.

This clonotype was seen at least ten times. The rearrangement links TRBV7-3 to TRBJ2-3; D is possibly TRBD1 (7 bases). This CDR3 contains 15 residues. Germline CDR1 and CDR2: SGHTA and FQGTGA. Deletions cut 5 bases from V and 3 bases from J, with 15 bases between. The CDR3 DNA follows: TGTGCCAGCAGCCCTGGGAGGACAGGAACAGATACGCAGTATTTT. Translated, it gives CASSPGRTGTDTQYF. The whole variable domain, remainder taken from reference TRBV7-3 and TRBJ2-3, is GAGVSQTPSNKVTEKGKYVELRCDPISGHTALYWYRQSLGQGPEFLIYFQGTGAADDSGLPNDRFFAVRPEGSVSTLKIQRTERGDSAVYLCASSPGRTGTDTQYFGPGTRLTVL.

This clonotype has ten or more counts. The chain links TRBV3-1 to TRBJ1-4, with 10 bases that match TRBD1. J lost 4 bases, V lost 4 bases, and 6 bases had no gene match. Germline values: CDR1 LGHDT, CDR2 YNNKEL (reference sequence). The CDR3 contains 16 residues. The CDR3 DNA reads TGTGCCAGCAGCCTCAAGGGGACAGGGGATAATGAAAAACTGTTTTTT. Amino acid sequence: CASSLKGTGDNEKLFF.

At least ten counts were recorded for this clonotype. V usage is TRBV2 and J usage is TRBJ2-7; D not certain. V lost 3 bases and J 2 bases, leaving 8 bases between the germline ends. CDR3 length: 13 residues. Germline V lookup: CDR1 SNHLY, CDR2 FYNNEI. CDR3 DNA sequence: TGTGCCAGCAGTGATCCCTGGACCTACGAGCAGTACTTC. The encoded protein is CASSDPWTYEQYF.

The sample holds one count of this clonotype. The chain has TRBV20-1 and TRBJ1-5; 11 positions match TRBD1. V gave up 0 bases and J gave up 8 bases; unmatched junction bases: 6. CDR1 is DFQATT, CDR2 SNEGSKA, per germline (reference sequence). The CDR3 is 15 amino acids. For the CDR3, the DNA is TGCAGTGCTAGAGATAGGACAGGGGGCATGGAGCCCCAGCATTTT. Amino acid sequence: CSARDRTGGMEPQHF.

The V gene is TRBV12-5, the J gene TRBJ1-3, with D possibly matching TRBD1 (6 bases). This CDR3 spans 15 amino acids. V lost 2 bases and J lost 7, with 15 bases in between. Germline V CDR1 and CDR2: LGHNT, FRNRAP. Here the CDR3 reads CASGLRDTRRNTIYF. The CDR3 region has the DNA TGTGCTAGTGGTTTGCGGGACACCCGACGGAACACCATATATTTT.

This clonotype was picked up many times. The rearrangement joins TRBV28 to TRBJ2-3; 11 positions agree with TRBD2. CDR1 MDHEN and CDR2 SYDVKM come from the germline V gene. J gave up 7 bases and V 4 bases, and 13 bases lay outside the gene matches. The CDR3 totals 17 residues. Here the CDR3 DNA reads TGTGCCAGCAGTTCCCACCTTGGGACTAGCGGAAGGAATACGCAGTATTTT. This gives the protein CASSSHLGTSGRNTQYF.